This T cell receptor (beta chain) was recorded in a study of T-cell memory formation after mild COVID-19. Study outcomes and limitations: A balance of CD4 and CD8 characterized clones contracting day 15 to 85, whereas later expanders leaned CD4+. The appearance of some responding clones in pre-infection memory suggested that cross-reactive memory joined.

5'RACE, which relied on constant-segment primers, yielded TCR alpha and TCR beta cDNA libraries carrying sample barcodes and UMIs. Each CDR3 protein is one row after TCRdb ran MiXCR on the 5' RACE reads. This sample has about 360,000 distinct CDR3 sequences, with roughly an eighth found just once. This CDR3 is built from 15 residues. CDR1 and CDR2 from the germline V gene are SSHAT and FNYEAQ (reference sequence). This clonotype has a handful of counts. As yet, its antigen is unknown. A read error may produce the germline difference seen at one junction end. The sequence was collected from a man aged 18-30 years who had mild COVID-19 (a few samples of this study predate the infection). Cell type and time point are not known. The sequencing input was PBMCs or a T cell subset sorted from them (not recorded which). V gene TRBV7-7 combines with J gene TRBJ2-1, with TRBD1 identical over 7 bases. The DNA of the CDR3 is TGTGCTAGCAGCTCCGTACAGGGGCCCTACAATGAGCAGTTCTTC. Protein product: CASSSVQGPYNEQFF.